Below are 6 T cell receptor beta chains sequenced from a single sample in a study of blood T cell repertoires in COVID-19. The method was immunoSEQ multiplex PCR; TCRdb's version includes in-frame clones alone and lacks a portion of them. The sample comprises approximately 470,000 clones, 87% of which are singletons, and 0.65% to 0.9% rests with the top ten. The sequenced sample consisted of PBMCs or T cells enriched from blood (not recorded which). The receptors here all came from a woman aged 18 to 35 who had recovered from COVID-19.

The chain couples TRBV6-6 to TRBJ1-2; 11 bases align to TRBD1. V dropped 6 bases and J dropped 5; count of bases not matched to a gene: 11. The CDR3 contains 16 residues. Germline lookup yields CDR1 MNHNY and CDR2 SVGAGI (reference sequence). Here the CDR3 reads CASSPREGQGGYGYTF. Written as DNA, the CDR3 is TGTGCCAGCAGCCCCCGGGAGGGACAGGGGGGGTATGGCTACACCTTC.

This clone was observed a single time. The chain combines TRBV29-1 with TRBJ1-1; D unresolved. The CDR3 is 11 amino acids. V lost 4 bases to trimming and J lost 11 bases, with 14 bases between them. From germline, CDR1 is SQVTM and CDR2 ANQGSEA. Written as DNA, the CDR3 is TGCAGCGTTGGACTTATAGAGAGGGCTTTCTTT. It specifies CSVGLIERAFF.

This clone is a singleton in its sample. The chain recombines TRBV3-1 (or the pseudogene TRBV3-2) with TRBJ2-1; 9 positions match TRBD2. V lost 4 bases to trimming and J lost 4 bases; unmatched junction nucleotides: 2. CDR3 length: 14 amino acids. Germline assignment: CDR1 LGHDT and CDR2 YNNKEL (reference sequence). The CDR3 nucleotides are TGTGCCAGCAGCCCTAGCGGGGAGTACAATGAGCAGTTCTTC. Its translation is CASSPSGEYNEQFF.

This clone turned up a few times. CDR3 protein: CASSPDARVTGELFF. CDR3 nucleotides: TGCGCCAGCAGCCCGGACGCGCGGGTCACCGGGGAGCTGTTTTTT. V usage is TRBV5-1 and J usage is TRBJ2-2; possibly TRBD2 for D (5 bases). Trimming stripped 4 bases from V and 4 bases from J, with 14 bases between. Germline V gene data show CDR1 as SGHRS and CDR2 as YFSETQ. The CDR3 is 15 residues long. Full variable domain (outside the CDR3, taken from reference TRBV5-1 and TRBJ2-2): KAGVTQTPRYLIKTRGQQVTLSCSPISGHRSVSWYQQTPGQGLQFLFEYFSETQRNKGNFPGRFSGRQFSNSRSEMNVSTLELGDSALYLCASSPDARVTGELFFGEGSRLTVL.

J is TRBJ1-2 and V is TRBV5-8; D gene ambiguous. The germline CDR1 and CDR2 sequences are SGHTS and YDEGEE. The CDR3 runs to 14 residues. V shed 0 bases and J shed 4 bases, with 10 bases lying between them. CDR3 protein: CASSLGDGPYGYTF. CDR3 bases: TGTGCCAGCAGCTTGGGCGATGGGCCCTATGGCTACACCTTC.

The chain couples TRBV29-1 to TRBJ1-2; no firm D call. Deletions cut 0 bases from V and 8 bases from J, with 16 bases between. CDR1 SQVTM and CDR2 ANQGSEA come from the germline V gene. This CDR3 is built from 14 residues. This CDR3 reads CSVEDHGLKRGYTF. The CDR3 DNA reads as TGCAGCGTTGAAGATCACGGGTTAAAAAGAGGCTACACCTTC.